The clone carrying this T cell receptor (beta chain) has just one count. In the study's own analysis: Reference gene primers were amplified, and this amplification served to estimate nucleated cell counts. Using immunoSEQ multiplex PCR, the repertoire was profiled, and TCRdb retains in-frame clones only, with some absent. V, J and clone size are taken as reported in that table, and D and trimming were inferred from the DNA itself. This sample has roughly 100,000 clones, with roughly two thirds found just once. The sample comes from a study of blood T cell repertoires in COVID-19. Study in general: Italy, Spain and the United States were the sources of the convalescent and acute COVID-19 samples. T cells, B-cell-depleted T cells, or PBMCs provided the cDNA or gDNA that served as material.

The CDR3 sequence is 14 residues long. V gave up 0 bases and J gave up 4 bases, with 7 bases separating them. CDR1 and CDR2 (germline): SNHLY, FYNNEI. This receptor was identified in a human donor with acute or convalescent COVID-19. The donor label of this sample is uncertain. Specimen: peripheral blood. The V call is TRBV2, the J call TRBJ1-5; D remains unclear. The CDR3 bases are TGTGCCAGCAGTGAAGCGTCAGGTAATCAGCCCCAGCATTTT. The encoded protein is CASSEASGNQPQHF.